This T cell receptor (beta chain) was captured in a study of PD-1 blockade in classical Hodgkin lymphoma. Trimming stripped 1 base from V and 11 bases from J, with 8 bases between. The CDR3 totals 11 residues. Looked up from germline, CDR1 is SGHAT and CDR2 is FQNNGV. General observations from the study: Patients were excluded if nivolumab began under 1 year after ASCT (the autologous transplant). Compared with baseline, CD4+ but not CD8+ TCR diversity had risen significantly by C4D1.

Time point indicated: cycle 4 day 1 (C4D1), after more than five weeks of nivolumab. Patients all relapsed after autologous stem cell transplantation, and there was variation in brentuximab vedotin exposure. Classification of best responses gave complete response, partial response or progressive disease. Method: immunoSEQ multiplex PCR; TCRdb's copy keeps in-frame clones and lacks some. The sample consists of around 50,000 clones, approximately 76% of them appearing once. Concerning this clone itself: The antigen is not known.

Sample: peripheral blood mononuclear cells (PBMCs), taken before the fourth cycle of nivolumab. The TCR sequence derives from a human donor with classical Hodgkin lymphoma. The chain links TRBV11-2 to TRBJ1-1; D remains ambiguous. CDR3 DNA sequence: TGTGCCAGCAGCTTAGCAGAGAGGGCTTTCTTT. As protein: CASSLAERAFF.